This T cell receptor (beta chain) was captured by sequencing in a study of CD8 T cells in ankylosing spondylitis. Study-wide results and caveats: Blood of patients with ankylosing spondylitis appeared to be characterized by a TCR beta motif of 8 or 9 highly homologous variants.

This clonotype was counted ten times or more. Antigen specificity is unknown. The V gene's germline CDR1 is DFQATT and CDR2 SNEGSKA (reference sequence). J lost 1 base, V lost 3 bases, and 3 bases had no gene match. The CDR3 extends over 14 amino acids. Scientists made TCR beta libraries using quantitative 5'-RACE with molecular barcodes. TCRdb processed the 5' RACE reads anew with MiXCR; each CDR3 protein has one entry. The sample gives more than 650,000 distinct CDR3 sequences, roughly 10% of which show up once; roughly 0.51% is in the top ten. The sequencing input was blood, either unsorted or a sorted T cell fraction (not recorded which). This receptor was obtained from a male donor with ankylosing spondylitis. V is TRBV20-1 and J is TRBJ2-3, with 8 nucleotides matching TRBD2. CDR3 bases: TGCAGTGCTAGGGTTAGCGGGGGCACAGATACGCAGTATTTT. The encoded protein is CSARVSGGTDTQYF.